The clone carrying this T cell receptor beta chain was seen a handful of times. The target antigen is unknown. This CDR3 region has 12 residues. V was trimmed by 3 bases and J by 7 bases, leaving 9 bases between them. CDR1 is KGHSH and CDR2 is LQKENI in the germline V gene. TCRdb recomputed calls from the RT-PCR reads with MiXCR, one row per CDR3 protein. This table holds more than 600,000 distinct CDR3 sequences, around a sixth found once. This sample was included in a study of response to subunit inactivated influenza vaccine. Whole-study findings and limits: It was suggested by the authors that few new T cells are recruited by each seasonal influenza vaccination.

V usage is TRBV18 and J usage is TRBJ1-1; D may be TRBD1 (6 bases). This TCR was sampled from a man aged 45-60 years who received an inactivated influenza vaccine. The sequencing used PBMCs from blood, collected approximately 5 days after vaccination. The CDR3 spells CASSPGTLEAFF. The CDR3 DNA sequence: TGTGCCAGCTCACCCGGGACACTTGAAGCTTTCTTT.